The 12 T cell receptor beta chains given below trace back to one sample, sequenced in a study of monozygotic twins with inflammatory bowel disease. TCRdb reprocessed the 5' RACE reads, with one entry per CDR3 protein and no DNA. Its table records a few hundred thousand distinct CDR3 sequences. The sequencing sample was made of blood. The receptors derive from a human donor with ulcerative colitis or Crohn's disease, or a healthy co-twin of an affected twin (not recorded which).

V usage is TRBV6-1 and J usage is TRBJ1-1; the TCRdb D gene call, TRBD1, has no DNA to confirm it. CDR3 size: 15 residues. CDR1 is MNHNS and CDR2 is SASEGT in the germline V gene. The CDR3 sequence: CASRRAPGTGTEAFF.

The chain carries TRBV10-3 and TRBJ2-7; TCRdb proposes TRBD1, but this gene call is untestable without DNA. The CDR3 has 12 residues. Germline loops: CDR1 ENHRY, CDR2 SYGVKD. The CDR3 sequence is CAIRPQGYEQYF.

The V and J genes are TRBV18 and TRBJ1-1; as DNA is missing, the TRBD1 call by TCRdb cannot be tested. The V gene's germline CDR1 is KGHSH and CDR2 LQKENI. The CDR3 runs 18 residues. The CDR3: CASSSGDKDESPNTEAFF. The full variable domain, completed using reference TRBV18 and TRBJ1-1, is NAGVMQNPRHLVRRRGQEARLRCSPMKGHSHVYWYRQLPEEGLKFMVYLQKENIIDESGMPKERFSAEFPKEGPSILRIQQVVRGDSAAYFCASSSGDKDESPNTEAFFGQGTRLTVV.

The CDR3 loop reads CASTPSGGINEQNF. The rearrangement links TRBV12-3 or TRBV12-4 to TRBJ2-7; TCRdb's D call of TRBD2 is untestable without DNA. The CDR3 has 14 amino acids.

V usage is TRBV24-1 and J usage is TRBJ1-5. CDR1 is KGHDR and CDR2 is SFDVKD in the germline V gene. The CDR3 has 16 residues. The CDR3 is CATSEAGFSSNQPQHF.

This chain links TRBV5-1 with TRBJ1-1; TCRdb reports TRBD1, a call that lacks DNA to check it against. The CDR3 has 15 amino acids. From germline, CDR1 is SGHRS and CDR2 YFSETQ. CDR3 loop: CASSLETGTNTEAFF.

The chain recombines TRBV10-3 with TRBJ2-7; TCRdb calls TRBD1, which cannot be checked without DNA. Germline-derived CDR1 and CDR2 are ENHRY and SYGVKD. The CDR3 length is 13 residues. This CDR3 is CAIRGTPTYEQYF.

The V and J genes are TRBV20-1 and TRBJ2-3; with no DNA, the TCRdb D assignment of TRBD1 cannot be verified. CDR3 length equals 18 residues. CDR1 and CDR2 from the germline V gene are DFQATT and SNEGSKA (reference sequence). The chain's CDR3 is CSAVGTGGSLRSTDTQYF.

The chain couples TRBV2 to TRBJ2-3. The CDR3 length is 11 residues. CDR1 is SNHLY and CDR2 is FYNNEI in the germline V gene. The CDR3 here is CASRGLDTQYF.

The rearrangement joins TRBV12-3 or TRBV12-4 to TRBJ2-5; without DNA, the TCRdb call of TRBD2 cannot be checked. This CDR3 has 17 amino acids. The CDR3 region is CASSPRLAGGPEETQYF.

CDR3 loop: CASSPPTLLAGWSGSSTDTQYF. The gene calls are TRBV6-2 or TRBV6-3 and TRBJ2-3; as DNA is missing, the TRBD2 call by TCRdb cannot be tested. The CDR3 contains 22 residues. The germline V gene encodes CDR1 MNHEY and CDR2 SVGEGT.

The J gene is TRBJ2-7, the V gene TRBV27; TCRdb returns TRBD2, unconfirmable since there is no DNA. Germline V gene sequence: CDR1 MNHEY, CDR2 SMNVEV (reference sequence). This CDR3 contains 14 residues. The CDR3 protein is CASSSLAASYEQYF.